This TCR beta chain was sequenced for a study of T cells expressing NK-cell markers. Findings of the study overall: Dominant NKG2C+ clonotypes were found to form about 1.0-7.0% of CD8+ T cells in more than five donors.

This clonotype is labeled medium-sized (0.01 to 0.1%) based on frequency. Its matching antigen is unknown. UMIs accompanied the 5'RACE template switching by which TCR beta cDNA was made. Reanalyzing the 5' RACE reads, TCRdb keeps one entry per CDR3 protein, without DNA. The sample has 250,000 to 300,000 distinct CDR3 sequences. Germline V CDR1 and CDR2: SQVTM, ANQGSEA. CDR3 size: 16 residues. The sequenced sample consisted of blood T cells: a sorted CD56 or NKG2C T cell subset, CD4+ or CD8+ T cells, or bulk PBMC T cells (not recorded which). The chain joins TRBV29-1 to TRBJ2-3; the TCRdb call, TRBD1, lacks DNA for checking. This clonotype was obtained from a woman aged 18 to 75 in good health. The chain's CDR3 is CSVGGPARGGTDTQYF.